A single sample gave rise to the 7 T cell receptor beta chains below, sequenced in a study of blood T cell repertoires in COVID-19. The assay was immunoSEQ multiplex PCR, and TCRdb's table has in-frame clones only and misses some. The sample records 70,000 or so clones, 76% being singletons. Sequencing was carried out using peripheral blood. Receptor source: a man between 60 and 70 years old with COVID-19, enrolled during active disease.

The CDR3 here is CATSRQGGGEEKLFF. The CDR3 DNA sequence: TGTGCCACGTCACGACAGGGCGGAGGAGAGGAAAAACTGTTTTTT. The chain carries TRBV15 and TRBJ1-4, with 7 bases aligning to TRBD1. CDR3 length: 15 amino acids. The V and J ends lost 9 bases and 8 bases, in that order; junction bases with no gene match: 15. CDR1 and CDR2 (germline): LNHNV, YYDKDF (reference sequence).

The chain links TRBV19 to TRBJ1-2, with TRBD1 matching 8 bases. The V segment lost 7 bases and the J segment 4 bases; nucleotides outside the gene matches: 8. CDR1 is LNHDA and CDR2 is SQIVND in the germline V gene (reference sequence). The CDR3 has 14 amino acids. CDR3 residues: CASTDFGQGYGYTF. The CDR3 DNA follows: TGTGCCAGTACCGATTTCGGACAGGGCTATGGCTACACCTTC.

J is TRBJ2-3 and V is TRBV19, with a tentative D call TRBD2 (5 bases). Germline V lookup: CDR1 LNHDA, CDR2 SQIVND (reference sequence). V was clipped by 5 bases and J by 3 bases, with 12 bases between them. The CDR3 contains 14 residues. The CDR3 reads CASSGRARTDTQYF. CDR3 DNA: TGTGCCAGTAGTGGGCGGGCTCGGACAGATACGCAGTATTTT. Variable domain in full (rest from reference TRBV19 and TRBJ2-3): DGGITQSPKYLFRKEGQNVTLSCEQNLNHDAMYWYRQDPGQGLRLIYYSQIVNDFQKGDIAEGYSVSREKKESFPLTVTSAQKNPTAFYLCASSGRARTDTQYFGPGTRLTVL.

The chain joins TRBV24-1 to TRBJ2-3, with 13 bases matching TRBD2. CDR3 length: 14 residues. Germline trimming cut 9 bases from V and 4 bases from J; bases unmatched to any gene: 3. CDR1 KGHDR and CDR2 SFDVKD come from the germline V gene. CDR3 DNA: TGTGCCACCTCGGGACTAGCGGGATCAGATACGCAGTATTTT. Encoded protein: CATSGLAGSDTQYF.

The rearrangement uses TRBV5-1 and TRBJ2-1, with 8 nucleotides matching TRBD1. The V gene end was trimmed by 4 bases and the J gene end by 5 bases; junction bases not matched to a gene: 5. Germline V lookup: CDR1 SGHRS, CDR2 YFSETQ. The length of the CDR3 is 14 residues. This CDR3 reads CASSDGQGDNEQFF. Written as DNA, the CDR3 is TGCGCCAGCAGCGATGGACAGGGAGACAATGAGCAGTTCTTC.

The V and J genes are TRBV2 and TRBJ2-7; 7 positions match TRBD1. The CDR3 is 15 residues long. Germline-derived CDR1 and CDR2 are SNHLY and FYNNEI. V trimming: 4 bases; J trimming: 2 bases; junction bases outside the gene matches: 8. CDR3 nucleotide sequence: TGTGCCAGCAGTGCACAACAGGGGCTGGCCTACGAGCAGTACTTC. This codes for CASSAQQGLAYEQYF.

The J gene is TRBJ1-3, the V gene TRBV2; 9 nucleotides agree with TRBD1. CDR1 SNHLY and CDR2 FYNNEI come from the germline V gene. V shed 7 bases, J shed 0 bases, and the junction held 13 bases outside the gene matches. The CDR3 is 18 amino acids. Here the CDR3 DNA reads TGTGCCAGCATTATTGGGACAGGGTTAAGTTACTCTGGAAACACCATATATTTT. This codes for CASIIGTGLSYSGNTIYF. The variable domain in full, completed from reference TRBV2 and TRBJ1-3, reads EPEVTQTPSHQVTQMGQEVILRCVPISNHLYFYWYRQILGQKVEFLVSFYNNEISEKSEIFDDQFSVERPDGSNFTLKIRSTKLEDSAMYFCASIIGTGLSYSGNTIYFGEGSWLTVV.